Following are 19 T cell receptor beta chains from one sample sequenced in a study of spatial heterogeneity in lung cancer. Time point here: sample taken at primary tumor resection. No cell sorting; template was whole RNA from tumor, lung tissue or PBMC. TCRdb reprocessed the 5' RACE reads via MiXCR and lists one record per CDR3 protein. Here the sample spans 20,000 to 25,000 distinct CDR3 sequences, 6.9% being singletons. The sample in question was PBMCs, obtained at surgery. These receptors came from a male donor with early-stage non-small cell lung cancer.

This clonotype is judged medium-sized. The chain couples TRBV4-2 to TRBJ1-5; D is perhaps TRBD1 (6 bases). The CDR3 totals 15 residues. The V and J ends lost 1 base and 7 bases respectively, with 14 bases between them. CDR1 and CDR2 from the germline V gene are LGHNA and YNFKEQ. This chain's CDR3 is CASSQGRGAHQPQHF. The CDR3 DNA follows: TGTGCCAGCAGCCAAGGGCGGGGGGCTCACCAGCCCCAGCATTTT.

This clonotype was observed at least ten times. V usage is TRBV5-6 and J usage is TRBJ2-7, with D perhaps TRBD1 (5 bases). The V end was cut by 6 bases, the J end by 3 bases, with 19 bases between. From germline, CDR1 is SGHDT and CDR2 YYEEEE. The CDR3 contains 15 residues. The DNA for the CDR3 is TGTGCCAGCAACCAACTGGGAAGACAGATCTACGAGCAGTACTTC. It codes for CASNQLGRQIYEQYF.

This sequence joins TRBV3-1 and TRBJ2-6, with TRBD1 matching 9 bases. This CDR3 is 15 amino acids long. CDR1 and CDR2 from the germline V gene are LGHDT and YNNKEL (reference sequence). Germline trimming cut 7 bases from V and 3 bases from J; bases unmatched to any gene: 4. The CDR3 region is CASNRDRDGANVLTF. The CDR3 DNA reads as TGTGCCAGCAACCGGGACAGGGATGGGGCCAACGTCCTGACTTTC.

Worth noting for this clonotype: Sequence at one end of the junction differs from germline and may be a read error. The chain employs TRBV6-1 and TRBJ2-7; D is undetermined. CDR3 length: 12 residues. The germline CDR1 and CDR2 sequences are MNHNS and SASEGT. The chain's CDR3 is CASSKALYEQNF. CDR3 coding DNA: TGTGCCAGCAGTAAAGCCTTATACGAGCAGAACTTC.

Only a few counts were recorded for this clonotype. The chain carries TRBV6-4 and TRBJ1-3; D might be TRBD1 (5 bases). Germline V gene lookup returns CDR1 MRHNA and CDR2 SNTAGT. The CDR3 has 13 amino acids. Deletions cut 10 bases from V and 1 base from J, with 11 bases between. This CDR3 reads CAKVGGSGNTIYF. CDR3 DNA sequence: TGTGCCAAAGTTGGGGGTTCTGGAAACACCATATATTTT.

The sample holds many counts of this clonotype. This chain links TRBV3-1 with TRBJ2-1, with 10 bases fitting TRBD1. With 0 bases clipped from V and 4 bases from J, the junction kept 3 bases outside the gene matches. Per the germline V gene, CDR1 is LGHDT and CDR2 is YNNKEL (reference sequence). This CDR3 has 16 residues. CDR3 amino acids: CASSQETGGMYNEQFF. In DNA form, the CDR3 reads TGTGCCAGCAGCCAAGAGACAGGGGGCATGTACAATGAGCAGTTCTTC.

This clonotype was observed at least ten times. The genes are TRBV6-6 and TRBJ1-5; D not resolved. The germline V gene has CDR1 MNHNY and CDR2 SVGAGI (reference sequence). V lost 7 bases and J lost 7, with 23 bases in between. The CDR3 extends over 16 amino acids. CDR3 protein: CASTRYAGSRNQPQHF. The CDR3 nucleotides read TGTGCCAGCACCAGATATGCAGGCTCTCGGAACCAGCCCCAGCATTTT.

This clonotype has at least ten counts. V and J are TRBV12-3 or TRBV12-4 and TRBJ2-5, with TRBD2 matching 11 bases. After removal of 2 bases from V and 2 bases from J, the junction contained 7 bases not matched to a gene. This CDR3 is 17 amino acids long. The CDR3 coding sequence is TGTGCCAGCAGTTTAAGGACTAGCGGGTTAGGGCAAGAGACCCAGTACTTC. This gives the protein CASSLRTSGLGQETQYF.

In its sample, this clonotype was seen many times. The chain is built from TRBV2 and TRBJ2-1, with 7 bases aligning to TRBD2. The CDR3 totals 14 residues. Unmatched junction bases numbered 9, after V lost 1 base and J lost 12 bases. The V gene's germline CDR1 is SNHLY and CDR2 FYNNEI. The CDR3 coding sequence is TGTGCCAGCAGTGAAGGACTAGCACTAACTGGGCAGTTCTTC. Its translation: CASSEGLALTGQFF.

The chain joins TRBV4-3 to TRBJ2-7; D is possibly TRBD2 (6 bases). This CDR3 is 15 amino acids long. With 4 bases removed from V and 3 bases from J, the gap between germline ends came to 16 bases. Germline V gives CDR1 LGHNA, CDR2 YSLEER. CDR3 nucleotides: TGCGCCAGCAGCCTTATGACTAGGCCCCTCTACGAGCAGTACTTC. Translating gives CASSLMTRPLYEQYF.

This clonotype was recorded many times. V gene TRBV10-3 combines with J gene TRBJ1-1; D call uncertain. The CDR3 spans 11 residues. CDR1 is ENHRY, CDR2 SYGVKD, per germline. V was trimmed by 5 bases and J by 7 bases, leaving 8 bases between them. The CDR3 spells CAISSGVEAFF. For the CDR3, the DNA is TGTGCCATCAGTTCGGGAGTTGAAGCTTTCTTT.

The chain uses TRBV12-3 or TRBV12-4 and TRBJ2-2; 8 bases are a match to TRBD2. The CDR3 covers 14 residues. V trimming: 2 bases; J trimming: 4 bases; junction bases outside the gene matches: 0. For the CDR3, the DNA is TGTGCCAGCAGTTTACGGGAGGGCACCGGGGAGCTGTTTTTT. Translating it yields CASSLREGTGELFF.

The V gene is TRBV19, the J gene TRBJ1-6, with 7 bases identical to TRBD1. The CDR3 has 14 residues. With 7 bases clipped from V and 7 bases from J, the junction kept 7 bases outside the gene matches. Per germline, CDR1 LNHDA and CDR2 SQIVND (reference sequence). CDR3 protein: CASTLGQRNSPLHF. The CDR3 nucleotides read TGTGCCAGTACCCTGGGACAGAGAAATTCACCCCTCCACTTT.

This clonotype turned up a few times. The chain carries TRBV28 and TRBJ1-6; D is uncertain. V lost 8 bases and J lost 6, with 11 bases in between. CDR1 MDHEN and CDR2 SYDVKM come from the germline V gene. The CDR3 spans 13 residues. This CDR3 reads CASVRSGNSPLHF. The CDR3 DNA follows: TGTGCCAGCGTAAGATCGGGTAATTCACCCCTCCACTTT.

This clonotype was recorded many times. The V gene is TRBV24-1, the J gene TRBJ1-3; D gene uncertain. V was cut by 3 bases and J by 0 bases, with 8 bases left in between. The length of the CDR3 is 15 residues. The germline gives CDR1 KGHDR, CDR2 SFDVKD. CDR3 in amino acids: CATSDDTNSGNTIYF. The DNA of the CDR3 is TGTGCCACCAGTGATGACACCAACTCTGGAAACACCATATATTTT.

This clonotype was counted ten times or more. This chain connects TRBV20-1 to TRBJ2-3, with a tentative D call TRBD1 (6 bases). Germline-derived CDR1 and CDR2 are DFQATT and SNEGSKA (reference sequence). V dropped 6 bases and J dropped 6 bases, with 10 bases sitting between them. This CDR3 region has 11 residues. The CDR3 loop is CSASDRDTQYF. CDR3 in DNA: TGCAGTGCATCCGACAGGGATACGCAGTATTTT.

J is TRBJ2-3 and V is TRBV2; no firm D call. Germline CDR1 is SNHLY and CDR2 is FYNNEI. V was pared by 7 bases and J by 1 base, with 12 bases between. The CDR3 has 14 amino acids. CDR3: CASTITQGTDTQYF. CDR3 bases: TGTGCCAGCACCATCACCCAGGGCACAGATACGCAGTATTTT. Based on the CDR3 plus reference TRBV2 and TRBJ2-3, the full variable domain is EPEVTQTPSHQVTQMGQEVILRCVPISNHLYFYWYRQILGQKVEFLVSFYNNEISEKSEIFDDQFSVERPDGSNFTLKIRSTKLEDSAMYFCASTITQGTDTQYFGPGTRLTVL.

There are a few counts of this clonotype. The V and J genes are TRBV3-1 and TRBJ1-3; 7 bases match TRBD1. The germline CDR1 and CDR2 sequences are LGHDT and YNNKEL (reference sequence). V dropped 7 bases and J dropped 2; count of bases not matched to a gene: 5. The CDR3 extends over 14 amino acids. The CDR3 loop reads CASTRGYPGNTIYF. As DNA, the CDR3 is TGTGCCAGCACCAGGGGGTATCCTGGAAACACCATATATTTT. Full variable domain (remainder filled in from reference TRBV3-1 and TRBJ1-3): DTAVSQTPKYLVTQMGNDKSIKCEQNLGHDTMYWYKQDSKKFLKIMFSYNNKELIINETVPNRFSPKSPDKAHLNLHINSLELGDSAVYFCASTRGYPGNTIYFGEGSWLTVV.

The chain recombines TRBV10-2 with TRBJ1-2, with no clear D. The CDR3 sequence is 16 residues long. Germline loops: CDR1 WSHSY, CDR2 SAAADI. The V gene lost 6 bases and the J gene lost 2 bases, with 19 bases spanning the gap. CDR3 loop: CASRAASGRPNYGYTF. The CDR3 DNA reads TGCGCCAGCAGGGCAGCCTCGGGCCGGCCGAACTATGGCTACACCTTC.